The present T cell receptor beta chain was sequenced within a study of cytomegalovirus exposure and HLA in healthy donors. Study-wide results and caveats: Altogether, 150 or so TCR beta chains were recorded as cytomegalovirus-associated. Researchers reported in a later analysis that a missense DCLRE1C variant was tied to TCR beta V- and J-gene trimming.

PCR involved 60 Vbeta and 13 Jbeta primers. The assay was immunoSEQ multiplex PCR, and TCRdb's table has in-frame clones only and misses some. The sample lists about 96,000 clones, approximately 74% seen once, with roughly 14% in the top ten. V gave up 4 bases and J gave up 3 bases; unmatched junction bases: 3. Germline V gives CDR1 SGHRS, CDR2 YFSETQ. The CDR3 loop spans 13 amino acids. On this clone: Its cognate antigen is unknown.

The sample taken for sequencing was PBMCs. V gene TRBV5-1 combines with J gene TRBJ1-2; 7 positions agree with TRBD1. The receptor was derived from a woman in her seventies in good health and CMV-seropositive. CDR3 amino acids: CASSPTGDYGYTF. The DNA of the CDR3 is TGCGCCAGCAGCCCAACAGGGGACTATGGCTACACCTTC.